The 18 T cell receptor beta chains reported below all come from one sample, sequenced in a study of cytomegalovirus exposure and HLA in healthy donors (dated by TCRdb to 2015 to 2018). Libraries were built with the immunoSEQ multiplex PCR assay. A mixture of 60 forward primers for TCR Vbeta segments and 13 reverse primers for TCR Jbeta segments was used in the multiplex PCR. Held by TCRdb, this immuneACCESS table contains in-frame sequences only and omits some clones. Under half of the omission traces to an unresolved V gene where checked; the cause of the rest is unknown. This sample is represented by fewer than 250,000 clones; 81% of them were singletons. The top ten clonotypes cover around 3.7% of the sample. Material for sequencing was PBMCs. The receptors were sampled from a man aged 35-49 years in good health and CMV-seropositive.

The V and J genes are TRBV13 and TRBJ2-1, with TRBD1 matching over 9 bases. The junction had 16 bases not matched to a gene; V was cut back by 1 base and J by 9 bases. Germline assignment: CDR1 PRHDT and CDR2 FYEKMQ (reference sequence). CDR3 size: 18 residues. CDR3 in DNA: TGTGCCAGCAGCTTAGCACTAATGACAGGGGGTCGGAGTAGTGAGCAGTTCTTC. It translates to CASSLALMTGGRSSEQFF.

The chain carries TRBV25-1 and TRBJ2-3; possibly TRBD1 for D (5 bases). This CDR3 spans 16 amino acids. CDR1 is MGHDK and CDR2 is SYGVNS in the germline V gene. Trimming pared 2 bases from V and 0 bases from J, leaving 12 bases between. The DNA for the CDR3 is TGTGCCAGCAGTGAACTAGACAGTCCTAGCACAGATACGCAGTATTTT. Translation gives CASSELDSPSTDTQYF.

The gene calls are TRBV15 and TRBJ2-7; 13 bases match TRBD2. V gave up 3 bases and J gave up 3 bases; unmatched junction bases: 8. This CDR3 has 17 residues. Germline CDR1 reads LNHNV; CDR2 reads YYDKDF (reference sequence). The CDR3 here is CATSSWTSGSIHYEQYF. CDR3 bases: TGTGCCACCAGCAGCTGGACTAGCGGGAGCATCCACTACGAGCAGTACTTC. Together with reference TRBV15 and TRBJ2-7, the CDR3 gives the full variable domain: DAMVIQNPRYQVTQFGKPVTLSCSQTLNHNVMYWYQQKSSQAPKLLFHYYDKDFNNEADTPDNFQSRRPNTSFCFLDIRSPGLGDTAMYLCATSSWTSGSIHYEQYFGPGTRLTVT.

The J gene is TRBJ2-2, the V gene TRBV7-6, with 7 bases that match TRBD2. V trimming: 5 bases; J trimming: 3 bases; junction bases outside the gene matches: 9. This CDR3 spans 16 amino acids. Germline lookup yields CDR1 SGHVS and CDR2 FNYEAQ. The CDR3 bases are TGTGCCAGCAGCCCCCGGATAGCGGGTGACACCGGGGAGCTGTTTTTT. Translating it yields CASSPRIAGDTGELFF.

CDR3 amino acids: CSVVRDRGGNEQFF. CDR3 coding DNA: TGCAGCGTTGTCCGGGACAGGGGAGGCAATGAGCAGTTCTTC. The V gene is TRBV29-1, the J gene TRBJ2-1; 10 bases fit TRBD1. V shed 4 bases, J shed 6 bases, and the junction held 6 bases outside the gene matches. The CDR3 contains 14 residues. Germline V gives CDR1 SQVTM, CDR2 ANQGSEA.

For the CDR3, the DNA is TGCGCCAGCAGCCCCGCTGCTAGCGTACACTACGAGCAGTACTTC. It specifies CASSPAASVHYEQYF. The chain uses TRBV4-1 and TRBJ2-7; TRBD2 might be the D (6 bases). Germline V CDR1 and CDR2: MGHRA, YSYEKL. V dropped 4 bases and J dropped 3 bases, with 16 bases sitting between them. The CDR3 length is 15 residues.

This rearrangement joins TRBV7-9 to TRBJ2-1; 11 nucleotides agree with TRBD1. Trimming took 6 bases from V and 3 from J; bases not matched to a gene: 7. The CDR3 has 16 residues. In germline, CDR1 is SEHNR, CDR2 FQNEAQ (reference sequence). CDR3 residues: CASRYTGTGGYNEQFF. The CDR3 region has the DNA TGTGCCAGCAGGTATACCGGGACAGGGGGCTACAATGAGCAGTTCTTC. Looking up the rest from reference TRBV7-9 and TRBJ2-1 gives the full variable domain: DTGVSQNPRHKITKRGQNVTFRCDPISEHNRLYWYRQTLGQGPEFLTYFQNEAQLEKSRLLSDRFSAERPKGSFSTLEIQRTEQGDSAMYLCASRYTGTGGYNEQFFGPGTRLTVL.

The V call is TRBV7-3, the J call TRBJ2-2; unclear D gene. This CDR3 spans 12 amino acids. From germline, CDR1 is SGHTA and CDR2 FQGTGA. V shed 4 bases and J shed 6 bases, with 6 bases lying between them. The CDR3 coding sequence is TGTGCCAGCAGCTCAGAAGCCGGGGAGCTGTTTTTT. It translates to CASSSEAGELFF. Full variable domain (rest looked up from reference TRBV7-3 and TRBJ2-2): GAGVSQTPSNKVTEKGKYVELRCDPISGHTALYWYRQSLGQGPEFLIYFQGTGAADDSGLPNDRFFAVRPEGSVSTLKIQRTERGDSAVYLCASSSEAGELFFGEGSRLTVL.

CDR3 amino acids: CASSPSPGTGTMTEAFF. The CDR3 DNA reads TGTGCCAGCTCACCAAGTCCCGGGACAGGGACCATGACTGAAGCTTTCTTT. The chain carries TRBV18 and TRBJ1-1, with 9 bases fitting TRBD1. Per germline, CDR1 KGHSH and CDR2 LQKENI. The CDR3 totals 17 residues. V was clipped by 2 bases and J by 5 bases; unmatched bases: 12.

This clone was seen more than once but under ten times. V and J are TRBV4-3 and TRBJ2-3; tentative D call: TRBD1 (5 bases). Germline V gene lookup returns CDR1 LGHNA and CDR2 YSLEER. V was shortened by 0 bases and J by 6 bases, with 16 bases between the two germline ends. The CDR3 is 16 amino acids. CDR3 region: CASSQDISVGHDTQYF. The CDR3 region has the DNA TGCGCCAGCAGCCAAGATATCTCAGTAGGACACGATACGCAGTATTTT.

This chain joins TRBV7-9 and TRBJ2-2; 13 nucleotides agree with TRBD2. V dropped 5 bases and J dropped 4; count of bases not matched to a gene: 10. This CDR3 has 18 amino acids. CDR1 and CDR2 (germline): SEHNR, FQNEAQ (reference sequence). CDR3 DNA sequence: TGTGCCAGCAGCCCCCGGACTAGCGGGGGAACTACCACCGGGGAGCTGTTTTTT. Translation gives CASSPRTSGGTTTGELFF.

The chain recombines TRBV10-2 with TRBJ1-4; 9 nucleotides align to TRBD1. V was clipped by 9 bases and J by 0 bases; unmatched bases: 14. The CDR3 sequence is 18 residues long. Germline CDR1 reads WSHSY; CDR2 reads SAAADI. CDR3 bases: TGCGCCAGAGAGCAGGGGGGACAGGGCGATGCAACTAATGAAAAACTGTTTTTT. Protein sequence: CAREQGGQGDATNEKLFF.

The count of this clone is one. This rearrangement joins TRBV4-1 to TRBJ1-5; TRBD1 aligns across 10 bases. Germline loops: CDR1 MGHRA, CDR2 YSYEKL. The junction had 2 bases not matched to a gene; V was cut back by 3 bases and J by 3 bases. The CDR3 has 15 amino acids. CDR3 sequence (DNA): TGCGCCAGCAGCCAGGGACAGGGGAACAATCAGCCCCAGCATTTT. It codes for CASSQGQGNNQPQHF.

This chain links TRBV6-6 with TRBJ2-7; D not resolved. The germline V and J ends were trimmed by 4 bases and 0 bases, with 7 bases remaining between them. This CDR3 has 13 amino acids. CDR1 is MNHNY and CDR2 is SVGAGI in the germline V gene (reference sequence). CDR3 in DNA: TGTGCCAGCAGTTTAACGGGCTCCTACGAGCAGTACTTC. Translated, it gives CASSLTGSYEQYF.

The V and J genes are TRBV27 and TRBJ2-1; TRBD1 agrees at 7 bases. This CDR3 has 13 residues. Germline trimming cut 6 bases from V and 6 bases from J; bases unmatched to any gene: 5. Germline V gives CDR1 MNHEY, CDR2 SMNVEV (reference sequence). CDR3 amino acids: CASRGQNFNEQFF. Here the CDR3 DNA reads TGTGCCAGCAGGGGACAGAACTTCAATGAGCAGTTCTTC.

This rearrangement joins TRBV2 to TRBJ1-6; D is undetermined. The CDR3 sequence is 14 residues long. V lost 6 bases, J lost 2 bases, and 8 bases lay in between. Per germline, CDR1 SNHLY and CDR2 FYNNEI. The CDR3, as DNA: TGTGCCAGCAGGGGCAGGACCTATAATTCACCCCTCCACTTT. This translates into CASRGRTYNSPLHF. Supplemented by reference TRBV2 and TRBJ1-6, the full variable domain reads EPEVTQTPSHQVTQMGQEVILRCVPISNHLYFYWYRQILGQKVEFLVSFYNNEISEKSEIFDDQFSVERPDGSNFTLKIRSTKLEDSAMYFCASRGRTYNSPLHFGNGTRLTVT.

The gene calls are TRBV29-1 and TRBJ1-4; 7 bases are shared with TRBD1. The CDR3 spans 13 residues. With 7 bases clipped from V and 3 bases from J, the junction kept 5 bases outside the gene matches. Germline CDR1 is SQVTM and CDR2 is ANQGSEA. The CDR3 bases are TGCAGCGCCGGGACAGCCTCTAATGAAAAACTGTTTTTT. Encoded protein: CSAGTASNEKLFF.

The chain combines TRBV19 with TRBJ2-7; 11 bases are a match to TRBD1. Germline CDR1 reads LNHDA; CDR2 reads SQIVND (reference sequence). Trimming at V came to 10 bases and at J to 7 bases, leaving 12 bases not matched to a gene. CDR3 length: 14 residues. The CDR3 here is CATRDGTGGWEQYF. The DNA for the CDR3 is TGTGCCACCCGTGACGGGACAGGGGGTTGGGAGCAGTACTTC.